Presented here are 20 T cell receptor beta chains from one specimen sequenced in a study of regulatory T cells in long-lasting Graves disease. The sample's time point: newly diagnosed GD, antithyroid drugs for less than 3 months. RNA from PBMCs was the source of the TCR library. Building the TCR beta libraries relied on iRepertoire HTBI primers, and CDR3 regions underwent Arm-PCR. Via MiXCR, TCRdb re-called the multiplex PCR reads, giving one row per CDR3 protein. The repertoire holds 500,000 or so distinct CDR3 sequences, with 15% to 20% as singletons. The sample was also reused in another study, on T cells in Graves' hyperthyroidism and ophthalmopathy.

The sample consisted of peripheral blood mononuclear cells (PBMCs), taken at new diagnosis, from a patient treated with antithyroid drugs. These receptor sequences come from a man aged 35-49 years with Graves disease.

This clonotype has at least ten counts. This rearrangement joins TRBV2 to TRBJ1-5, with D hard to call. With 3 bases removed from V and 8 bases from J, the gap between germline ends came to 17 bases. The CDR3 totals 15 residues. CDR1 SNHLY and CDR2 FYNNEI come from the germline V gene. DNA for the CDR3: TGTGCCAGCAGTGATTTACAGCTGGGGAGGAAGCCCCAGCATTTT. This codes for CASSDLQLGRKPQHF. Variable domain in full (rest from reference TRBV2 and TRBJ1-5): EPEVTQTPSHQVTQMGQEVILRCVPISNHLYFYWYRQILGQKVEFLVSFYNNEISEKSEIFDDQFSVERPDGSNFTLKIRSTKLEDSAMYFCASSDLQLGRKPQHFGDGTRLSIL.

There are many counts of this clonotype. The J gene is TRBJ2-6, the V gene TRBV28; D possibly corresponds to TRBD1 (5 bases). CDR1 MDHEN and CDR2 SYDVKM come from the germline V gene. Trimming cost V 5 bases and J 0 bases, with 8 bases left between them. The CDR3 is made up of 15 amino acids. The chain's CDR3 is CASSTGTSGANVLTF. For the CDR3, the DNA is TGTGCCAGCAGTACAGGAACCTCTGGGGCCAACGTCCTGACTTTC. Full variable domain (missing parts from reference TRBV28 and TRBJ2-6): DVKVTQSSRYLVKRTGEKVFLECVQDMDHENMFWYRQDPGLGLRLIYFSYDVKMKEKGDIPEGYSVSREKKERFSLILESASTNQTSMYLCASSTGTSGANVLTFGAGSRLTVL.

This clonotype was observed a few times. The chain links TRBV9 to TRBJ1-2, with D possibly TRBD1 on 6 matching bases. Germline CDR1 is SGDLS and CDR2 is YYNGEE. The germline V and J ends were trimmed by 3 bases and 0 bases, with 12 bases remaining between them. The CDR3 has 15 amino acids. The CDR3: CASSASGAANYGYTF. Written as DNA, the CDR3 is TGTGCCAGCAGCGCATCAGGGGCAGCTAACTATGGCTACACCTTC.

This clonotype was found many times. At one of its ends the junction is not consistent with the germline gene, which may arise from a read error. The chain carries TRBV7-7 and TRBJ2-5; D possibly corresponds to TRBD1 (5 bases). The CDR3 is made up of 14 amino acids. Germline V CDR1 and CDR2: SSHAT, FNYEAQ (reference sequence). The CDR3 sequence: CASSVDSVGETQYF. CDR3 coding DNA: TGTGCTAGCAGCGTCGACAGCGTAGGAGAGACCCAGTACTTC.

In this sample, this clonotype turned up many times. The gene calls are TRBV20-1 and TRBJ2-7; D not certain. CDR1 and CDR2 from the germline V gene are DFQATT and SNEGSKA (reference sequence). This CDR3 region has 13 residues. Trimming removed 5 bases at V and 0 bases at J, with 11 bases between. The CDR3 nucleotides are TGCAGTGCTCCGCCAGACGACTCCTACGAGCAGTACTTC. It translates to CSAPPDDSYEQYF.

This clonotype was detected only a few times. The DNA of the CDR3 is TGCAGTGCGGCCCCGGGTATGGGGTACAATGAGCAGTTCTTC. Protein: CSAAPGMGYNEQFF. The chain recombines TRBV20-1 with TRBJ2-1; no clear D gene. Looked up from germline, CDR1 is DFQATT and CDR2 is SNEGSKA (reference sequence). The CDR3 length is 14 residues. Trimming took off 6 bases at V and 4 bases at J, with 16 bases between the two ends.

This clonotype has a count of ten or more. CDR3 loop: CAWSGNTEQYF. DNA for the CDR3: TGTGCCTGGAGCGGGAATACTGAGCAGTACTTC. The chain uses TRBV30 and TRBJ2-7; D perhaps matches TRBD2 (5 bases). V lost 3 bases, J lost 7 bases, and 10 bases lay in between. The V gene's germline CDR1 is GTSNPN and CDR2 SVGIG (reference sequence). The CDR3 is 11 amino acids.

Many counts were recorded for this clonotype. V usage is TRBV2 and J usage is TRBJ2-1; 12 nucleotides agree with TRBD2. J was trimmed by 4 bases and V by 7 bases; bases with no gene match: 2. There are 14 residues in the CDR3. CDR1 and CDR2 from the germline V gene are SNHLY and FYNNEI. DNA for the CDR3: TGTGCCAGCATAGGGACTAGCGGGTACAATGAGCAGTTCTTC. This sequence encodes CASIGTSGYNEQFF. The full variable domain, completed using reference TRBV2 and TRBJ2-1, is EPEVTQTPSHQVTQMGQEVILRCVPISNHLYFYWYRQILGQKVEFLVSFYNNEISEKSEIFDDQFSVERPDGSNFTLKIRSTKLEDSAMYFCASIGTSGYNEQFFGPGTRLTVL.

Comments on this clonotype: A much larger clone lies a single base off, so this may be a read error. This sequence joins TRBV7-2 and TRBJ2-4, with no clear D. Germline CDR1 is SGHTA and CDR2 is FQGNSA. The CDR3 loop spans 15 amino acids. Trimming stripped 1 base from V and 13 bases from J, with 20 bases between. The CDR3 DNA follows: TGTGCCAGCAGCTTAGAAGGTACCTCCTACAATGAGCAGTACTTC. Its protein is CASSLEGTSYNEQYF.

CDR3 bases: TGTGCCAGCAGCCAAGGATTAGGGCCGCCCCAGCATTTT. This translates into CASSQGLGPPQHF. The chain uses TRBV11-2 and TRBJ1-5; D is unresolved. The CDR3 contains 13 residues. V was pared by 5 bases and J by 9 bases, with 14 bases between. Germline CDR1 and CDR2: SGHAT and FQNNGV.

V gene TRBV6-2 or TRBV6-3 combines with J gene TRBJ1-1, with D perhaps matching TRBD1 (5 bases). The CDR3 runs to 14 residues. Trimming pared 2 bases from V and 6 bases from J, leaving 13 bases between. Germline CDR1 and CDR2: MNHEY and SVGEGT. The CDR3 sequence: CASSYGALGAEAFF. In DNA, the CDR3 is TGTGCCAGCAGTTACGGGGCCCTAGGAGCTGAAGCTTTCTTT.

This clonotype was recorded at least ten times. V is TRBV3-1 and J is TRBJ1-5, with 8 bases lining up with TRBD1. Germline V gene data show CDR1 as LGHDT and CDR2 as YNNKEL (reference sequence). Trimming cost V 5 bases and J 7 bases; bases outside gene matches: 7. The CDR3 loop spans 14 amino acids. The CDR3 loop is CASSDRTGNQPQHF. DNA for the CDR3: TGTGCCAGCAGCGACAGGACAGGGAACCAGCCCCAGCATTTT.

This clonotype was counted at least ten times. The V gene is TRBV3-1, the J gene TRBJ2-7, with D unresolved. Trimming removed 4 bases at V and 5 bases at J, with 21 bases between. The CDR3 has 16 residues. The germline V gene encodes CDR1 LGHDT and CDR2 YNNKEL (reference sequence). CDR3 sequence (DNA): TGTGCCAGCAGCCCGCCGGCAGAACTCATGGGCCACGAGCAGTACTTC. Translated, it gives CASSPPAELMGHEQYF.

This clonotype came up many times. The chain couples TRBV28 to TRBJ2-4; D uncertain. V was pared by 1 base and J by 9 bases, with 13 bases between. CDR1 and CDR2 (germline): MDHEN, SYDVKM. This CDR3 spans 14 amino acids. The CDR3 DNA reads TGTGCCAGCAGTTTATCACAGACTGGGCCCATTCAGTACTTC. Amino acid sequence: CASSLSQTGPIQYF.

The chain has TRBV5-1 and TRBJ2-7; TRBD2 agrees at 8 bases. This CDR3 comprises 12 residues. V was pared by 3 bases and J by 5 bases, with 1 base of the junction left unmatched. Germline V gene sequence: CDR1 SGHRS, CDR2 YFSETQ. CDR3 in amino acids: CASSSLADEQYF. The CDR3 bases are TGCGCCAGCAGCTCACTAGCGGACGAGCAGTACTTC.

This clonotype was seen repeatedly, ten times or more. This sequence joins TRBV3-1 and TRBJ1-4, with D possibly being TRBD1 (5 bases). This CDR3 is 15 amino acids long. In germline, CDR1 is LGHDT, CDR2 YNNKEL (reference sequence). Trimming left V 4 bases short and J 0 bases short, with 9 bases between. The CDR3 loop is CASSRTFATNEKLFF. The CDR3 DNA sequence: TGTGCCAGCAGCCGGACATTTGCAACTAATGAAAAACTGTTTTTT.

This rearrangement joins TRBV20-1 to TRBJ2-1; TRBD2 might be the D (6 bases). Germline lookup yields CDR1 DFQATT and CDR2 SNEGSKA (reference sequence). V shed 4 bases and J shed 9 bases, with 16 bases lying between them. CDR3 length: 13 amino acids. The CDR3 coding sequence is TGCAGTGCTAAGAGGTGGGACTTGACTGAGCAGTTCTTC. Amino acids: CSAKRWDLTEQFF.

This clonotype was found many times. V gene TRBV2 combines with J gene TRBJ2-1; the match to TRBD2 covers 10 bases. The ends lost 10 bases at V and 6 bases at J; junction bases unmatched: 9. Germline loops: CDR1 SNHLY, CDR2 FYNNEI. The CDR3 totals 14 residues. CDR3 coding DNA: TGTGCCACGGACCTAGCGGGAGTTGGCAATGAGCAGTTCTTC. Encoded protein: CATDLAGVGNEQFF.

This clonotype came up many times. The chain carries TRBV12-3 or TRBV12-4 and TRBJ1-2; TRBD1 matches at 7 bases. Germline trimming cut 5 bases from V and 2 bases from J; bases unmatched to any gene: 2. The CDR3 is made up of 13 amino acids. The CDR3 DNA sequence: TGTGCCAGCAGTGTGACAGGGAACTATGGCTACACCTTC. Residues: CASSVTGNYGYTF.

This clonotype was counted between two and nine times. This rearrangement joins TRBV7-3 to TRBJ1-1; unclear D gene. With 3 bases removed from V and 0 bases from J, the gap between germline ends came to 17 bases. Germline V gene sequence: CDR1 SGHTA, CDR2 FQGTGA. CDR3 size: 17 residues. The DNA for the CDR3 is TGTGCCAGCAGCTTGCGGGAAACCACTGTAATGAACACTGAAGCTTTCTTT. It translates to CASSLRETTVMNTEAFF.